Listed below are T cell receptor beta chains from one sample, sequenced in a study of blood T cell repertoires in COVID-19. Using immunoSEQ multiplex PCR, the repertoire was profiled, and TCRdb retains in-frame clones only, with some absent. The table shows 200,000 or so clones, with around 90% occurring only once. The specimen sequenced was PBMCs or T cells enriched from blood (not recorded which). The origin of the receptors is a woman aged 25-40 years who had been exposed to COVID-19. CDR3s include the opening cysteine and the closing phenylalanine or tryptophan. The D gene is left open where the match is weak. Some rows mark clone size as missing; the rest say once, few, many or name a class of expanded clone.

V	J	size	D	DNA	CDR3
TRBV18	TRBJ2-3	.	.	TGTGCCAGCTCACCTCGACTGTCAGATACGCAGTATTTT	CASSPRLSDTQYF
TRBV19	TRBJ2-7	.	TRBD1	TGTGCCAGTAGTACGGGACAGGGGAGATACGAGCAGTACTTC	CASSTGQGRYEQYF
TRBV28	TRBJ2-7	.	TRBD2	TGTGCCAGCATGGAACAGCGGGAAGCCTACGAGCAGTACTTC	CASMEQREAYEQYF
TRBV6-1	TRBJ1-5	.	TRBD1	TGTGCCAGCAGTGCCCGTGACAGGGGGCTCAATCAGCCCCAGCATTTT	CASSARDRGLNQPQHF
TRBV27	TRBJ1-4	.	.	TGTGCCAGCAGTTTTTTAGACAGCAATGAAAAACTGTTTTTT	CASSFLDSNEKLFF
TRBV4-1	TRBJ1-1	.	.	TGCGCCAGCAGCCAAGATAGGAGTAACACTGAAGCTTTCTTT	CASSQDRSNTEAFF
TRBV2	TRBJ1-5	.	.	TGTGCCAGCAGGAGATATAGCAATCAGCCCCAGCATTTT	CASRRYSNQPQHF
TRBV27	TRBJ1-5	.	TRBD1	TGTGCCAGCAGTTTATCGGCGGGACAGGGGAATCAGCCCCAGCATTTT	CASSLSAGQGNQPQHF
TRBV19	TRBJ1-5	.	.	TGTGCCAGTAGTATAGGGAGAGGTCAGCCCCAGCATTTT	CASSIGRGQPQHF
TRBV10-3	TRBJ2-2	.	.	TGTGCCATCAGAGACGGGGACATCCCCGGGGAGCTGTTTTTT	CAIRDGDIPGELFF
TRBV5-1	TRBJ2-7	.	TRBD1	TGCGCCAGCAGCACCCGAGGGACAGGGCCCGATTCTGGGCAGTACTTC	CASSTRGTGPDSGQYF
TRBV3-1/TRBV3-2	TRBJ2-3	.	TRBD2	TGTGCCAGCAGCCATGACGGGACTAGTCTTAGCACAGATACGCAGTATTTT	CASSHDGTSLSTDTQYF
TRBV18	TRBJ1-2	.	.	TGTGCCAGCTCACCATCGACCACAGACTATGGCTACACCTTC	CASSPSTTDYGYTF
TRBV29-1	TRBJ1-1	.	.	TGCAGCGTTGGAGTACAGATGAACACTGAAGCTTTCTTT	CSVGVQMNTEAFF
TRBV5-1	TRBJ2-7	.	TRBD2	TGCGCCAGCAGCCGGACTAGCGGGAGGGCCTACGAGCAGTACTTC	CASSRTSGRAYEQYF
TRBV4-1	TRBJ1-4	.	TRBD1	TGCGCCAGCAGCCAGGACGAAACAGGGGTATCGAATGAAAAACTGTTTTTT	CASSQDETGVSNEKLFF
TRBV2	TRBJ2-1	.	TRBD2	TGTGCCAGCACCACTCCTCTGGCGGGGGCCTACAATGAGCAGTTCTTC	CASTTPLAGAYNEQFF
TRBV7-8	TRBJ1-1	.	.	TGTGCCAGCAGCTTAGGTCCGGGGGACACTGAAGCTTTCTTT	CASSLGPGDTEAFF
TRBV4-2	TRBJ1-2	.	.	TGTGCCAGCAGCCAAGAGCGATCCTACTATGGCTACACCTTC	CASSQERSYYGYTF
TRBV14	TRBJ1-1	.	.	TGTGCCAGCAGCCATGGTTTCGGTTCGAACACTGAAGCTTTCTTT	CASSHGFGSNTEAFF
TRBV27	TRBJ2-3	.	TRBD2	TGTGCCAGCAGATTGAGCGGGAGGGCAACAGATACGCAGTATTTT	CASRLSGRATDTQYF
TRBV27	TRBJ1-2	.	.	TGTGCCAGCAGGCAGACAGGTCTGGGAGATGGCTACACCTTC	CASRQTGLGDGYTF
TRBV9	TRBJ2-7	.	TRBD2	TGTGCCAGCAGCGCAGCTTGGACTAGCGACTACGAGCAGTACTTC	CASSAAWTSDYEQYF
TRBV5-1	TRBJ2-7	.	TRBD1	TGCGCCAGCAGCTACAGGGGACCCCCCTACGAGCAGTACTTC	CASSYRGPPYEQYF
TRBV6-4	TRBJ2-7	.	TRBD1	TGTGCCAGCAGTGACCTAAGAAGGCGGCAGGGGGATTCCTACGAGCAGTACTTC	CASSDLRRRQGDSYEQYF
TRBV9	TRBJ2-1	.	.	TGTGCCAGCAGCGCAGGGCAATCCCTAGCGCTTTACAATGAGCAGTTCTTC	CASSAGQSLALYNEQFF
TRBV7-3	TRBJ2-6	.	.	TGTGCCAGCAGCCTACGCTCTGGGGCCAACGTCCTGACTTTC	CASSLRSGANVLTF
TRBV3-1/TRBV3-2	TRBJ1-2	.	.	TGTGCCAGCAGCCAGGGAGCGGGACGGCCTATTTATGGCTACACCTTC	CASSQGAGRPIYGYTF
TRBV7-2	TRBJ2-1	.	TRBD2	TGTGCCAGCAGCTTAGATCTAGCGGGAGGGCGTAATGAGCAGTTCTTC	CASSLDLAGGRNEQFF
TRBV10-2	TRBJ2-3	.	.	TGCGCCAGCAGTGAGACCCCGGTCCGGACGCAGTATTTT	CASSETPVRTQYF
TRBV6-5	TRBJ2-7	.	.	TGTGCCAGCAGTTTTGGGGGGAGCTCCAACGAGCAGTACTTC	CASSFGGSSNEQYF
TRBV5-1	TRBJ2-7	.	TRBD2	TGCGCCAGCAGCTTGGGGGGACTAGCGGGAGGAGGCCTCTACGAGCAGTACTTC	CASSLGGLAGGGLYEQYF
TRBV6-5	TRBJ1-2	.	.	TGTGCCAGCAGTTCGCACAGGGCTGGAGAGGGCTACACCTTC	CASSSHRAGEGYTF
TRBV9	TRBJ2-2	few	TRBD2	TGTGCCAGCAGCGTTAGCGGGAGGGCCTTCTCGAACACCGGGGAGCTGTTTTTT	CASSVSGRAFSNTGELFF
TRBV29-1	TRBJ2-1	.	TRBD2	TGCAGCGTTGAACCCCTAGCGGGACTCCCCAATGAGCAGTTCTTC	CSVEPLAGLPNEQFF
TRBV2	TRBJ2-7	.	.	TGTGCCAGCAGGCCACCAGGGAACACCTACGAGCAGTACTTC	CASRPPGNTYEQYF